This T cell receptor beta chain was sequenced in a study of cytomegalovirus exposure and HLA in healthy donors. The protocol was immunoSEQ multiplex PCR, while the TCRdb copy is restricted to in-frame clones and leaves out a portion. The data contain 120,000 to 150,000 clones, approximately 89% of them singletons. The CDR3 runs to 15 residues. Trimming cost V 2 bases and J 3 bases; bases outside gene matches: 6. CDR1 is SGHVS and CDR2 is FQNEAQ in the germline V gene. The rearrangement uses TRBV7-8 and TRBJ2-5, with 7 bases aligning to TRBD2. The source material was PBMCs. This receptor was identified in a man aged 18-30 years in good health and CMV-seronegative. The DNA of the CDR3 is TGTGCCAGCAGCTTACCGACTAGCCCAAAAGAGACCCAGTACTTC. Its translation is CASSLPTSPKETQYF.